The rows below give T cell receptor beta chains drawn from one sample of a study of type 1 regulatory T cells. A single record per CDR3 protein comes from TCRdb applying MiXCR to the reads. The data show roughly 68,000 distinct CDR3 sequences, around 68% seen once. These receptors are not linked to any known antigen. The sample taken for sequencing was cultured T cells, either the whole culture or a sorted T cell fraction (not recorded which). These receptors were taken from a human donor in good health. The CDR3 runs from the conserved cysteine through the conserved F or W. The D gene is left open where the match is weak. For some rows the clone size is stated as once, few or many, or as a class when expanded; others skip it.

.	TRBV4-1	TRBJ1-1	TRBD1	14	TGCGCCAGCAGCCAAGCAGGAACAGGGGGAAGCGCTTTCTTT	CASSQAGTGGSAFF
once	TRBV20-1	TRBJ2-3	TRBD2	14	TGCAGTGCTAGAGATAGCGGGATCACAGATACGCAGTATTTT	CSARDSGITDTQYF
.	TRBV20-1	TRBJ2-2	TRBD2	15	TGCAGTGCCCGGACTAGCGGAGCCAACACCGGGGAGCTGTTTTTT	CSARTSGANTGELFF
once	TRBV12-3/TRBV12-4	TRBJ2-7	TRBD2	15	TGTGCCAGCAGTTTAGGGCGGGAGAGCGTCTACGAGCAGTACTTC	CASSLGRESVYEQYF
.	TRBV5-1	TRBJ2-2	.	15	TGCGCCAGCAGCTTAGGACCCACAGGGCCCGGGGAGCTGTTTTTT	CASSLGPTGPGELFF
.	TRBV20-1	TRBJ2-3	.	13	TGCAGTGCTACCGGGGGTAATAGAGATACGCAGTATTTT	CSATGGNRDTQYF
.	TRBV12-1	TRBJ2-1	.	17	TGTGCCAGCAGCCCCCGGAAACCAGCGGGAGAGCACAATGAGCAGTTCTTC	CASSPRKPAGEHNEQFF
.	TRBV6-5	TRBJ1-6	.	14	TGTGCCAGCAGTTTAGGGACGGAAAATTCACCCCTCCACTTT	CASSLGTENSPLHF
few	TRBV20-1	TRBJ2-7	.	10	TGCAGTGCTAGGGGACTTTCGCAGTACTTC	CSARGLSQYF
.	TRBV7-2	TRBJ2-2	.	16	TGTGCCAGCAGCCGTAATTCGCTGCGGGCCACCGGGGAGCTGTTTTTT	CASSRNSLRATGELFF
.	TRBV30	TRBJ1-1	.	11	TGTGCCTGGAGTGTTGACACTGAAGCTTTCTTT	CAWSVDTEAFF
.	TRBV5-1	TRBJ2-7	TRBD2	18	TGCGCCAGCTCAAGGGGCCTAGCGGGAGAGGAGAGCTCCTACGAGCAGTACTTC	CASSRGLAGEESSYEQYF
.	TRBV4-2	TRBJ2-1	.	17	TGTGCCAGCAGCCAATACCCCGCCGGAGGGGGTTACAATGAGCAGTTCTTC	CASSQYPAGGGYNEQFF
many	TRBV2	TRBJ2-3	TRBD2	14	TGTGCCAGCAGCCAAACTAGCGGGGCAGATACGCAGTATTTT	CASSQTSGADTQYF
.	TRBV12-3/TRBV12-4	TRBJ2-3	TRBD1	14	TGTGCCAGCAGCGTACTACAGGGGGCAGATACGCAGTATTTT	CASSVLQGADTQYF
.	TRBV7-2	TRBJ2-1	.	14	TGTGCCAGCAGCTTTTCGAGGGGGGATAATGAGCAGTTCTTC	CASSFSRGDNEQFF
.	TRBV19	TRBJ1-1	.	12	TGTGCCAGTCAGAAACAGAACACTGAAGCTTTCTTT	CASQKQNTEAFF
.	TRBV7-8	TRBJ1-6	.	16	TGTGCCAGCAGTGTCCCAGTGGGCTCGGTTAATTCACCCCTCCACTTT	CASSVPVGSVNSPLHF
once	TRBV27	TRBJ1-5	.	14	TGTGCCAGCAGCCACGACCGAAGCAATCAGCCCCAGCATTTT	CASSHDRSNQPQHF
.	TRBV6-5	TRBJ2-3	TRBD2	16	TGTGCCAGCAGTTCCCTGCCGGGACTAGCAACAGATACGCAGTATTTT	CASSSLPGLATDTQYF
.	TRBV5-1	TRBJ2-7	.	13	TGCGCCAGCAGCGTGAGAGCTAGGGACGAGCAGTACTTC	CASSVRARDEQYF
.	TRBV20-1	TRBJ1-4	.	18	TGCAGTGCTAGTTACGGGCGAGGAGCCGAATCTTTAACTGAAAAACTGTTTTTT	CSASYGRGAESLTEKLFF
.	TRBV12-3/TRBV12-4	TRBJ2-6	.	17	TGTGCCAGCACTACGGTTCGCCCCATTTCTGGGGCCAACGTCCTGACTTTC	CASTTVRPISGANVLTF
.	TRBV27	TRBJ1-5	TRBD1	16	TGTGCCAGCAGTTCCCTTGGACAGGGTCGCCGTCAGCCCCAGCATTTT	CASSSLGQGRRQPQHF
.	TRBV4-1	TRBJ2-3	TRBD2	16	TGCGCCAGCAGCCAAGATTGGGGGAGGGCTACAGATACGCAGTATTTT	CASSQDWGRATDTQYF
once	TRBV29-1	TRBJ2-3	TRBD2	15	TGCAGCGTTCGTATCTCTGGCGGGAGAACGGATACGCAGTATTTT	CSVRISGGRTDTQYF